The rows below give T cell receptor beta chains drawn from one sample of a study of early T cells in non-severe SARS-CoV-2 infection. From the 5' RACE reads, TCRdb called clonotypes with MiXCR, one entry per CDR3 protein. The data contain 53,000 or so distinct CDR3 sequences, approximately 12% of them seen just once; the ten biggest clones take up roughly 2.5%. The source was whole blood, collected at baseline. The source is an adult who was a healthcare worker with PCR-confirmed SARS-CoV-2 infection or an uninfected control (not recorded which). The CDR3 runs from the conserved cysteine through the conserved F or W. The D gene is left open where the match is weak. Not all rows give a size; the values are once, few, many and, for expanded clones, a class.

d_gene	abundance	j_gene	v_gene	CDR3aa	CDR3nt
.	few	TRBJ2-2	TRBV19	CASSIGQISTGELFF	TGTGCCAGTAGTATCGGGCAGATTTCTACCGGGGAGCTGTTTTTT
TRBD2	.	TRBJ2-3	TRBV4-2	CASSQGSGTPTDTQYF	TGTGCCAGCAGCCAAGGTAGCGGGACGCCCACAGATACGCAGTATTTT
TRBD2	many	TRBJ2-1	TRBV18	CASQRGLAGGAIFNEQFF	TGTGCCAGCCAACGTGGACTAGCGGGAGGGGCCATTTTTAATGAGCAGTTCTTC
.	.	TRBJ2-7	TRBV3-1	CASSQGERSYEQYF	TGTGCCAGCAGCCAAGGGGAACGCTCCTACGAGCAGTACTTC
.	many	TRBJ1-1	TRBV20-1	CSVRGNQLEAFF	TGCAGTGTCAGGGGTAATCAGCTTGAAGCTTTCTTT
.	.	TRBJ2-1	TRBV5-4	CASSLPQGDEQFF	TGTGCCAGCAGCTTGCCGCAGGGCGATGAGCAGTTCTTC
.	few	TRBJ2-1	TRBV20-1	CSALATWGHEQFF	TGCAGTGCTCTAGCTACTTGGGGTCATGAGCAGTTCTTC
.	few	TRBJ2-6	TRBV6-5	CASRNTGSRANVLTF	TGTGCCAGCAGAAACACCGGGAGTCGAGCCAACGTCCTGACTTTC
TRBD2	many	TRBJ2-7	TRBV11-2	CASSPAGGRGEQYF	TGTGCCAGCAGCCCAGCGGGGGGCAGAGGGGAGCAGTACTTC
.	few	TRBJ2-2	TRBV7-3	CASSFLGRASNTGELFF	TGTGCCAGCAGCTTTCTAGGAAGGGCTTCGAACACCGGGGAGCTGTTTTTT
TRBD1	few	TRBJ1-4	TRBV4-2	CASSQESQQGVEKLFF	TGTGCCAGCAGCCAAGAAAGCCAACAGGGGGTTGAAAAACTGTTTTTT
TRBD2	.	TRBJ2-7	TRBV7-9	CASNLAGAHEQYF	TGTGCCAGCAACCTAGCGGGAGCCCACGAGCAGTACTTC
TRBD1	.	TRBJ1-2	TRBV28	CASRRQGTKANYGYTF	TGTGCCAGCAGGAGACAGGGTACTAAAGCTAACTATGGCTACACCTTC
.	.	TRBJ2-1	TRBV11-2	CASSPAGNGEQFF	TGTGCCAGCAGCCCTGCGGGAAACGGTGAGCAGTTCTTC
.	.	TRBJ2-4	TRBV7-8	CASRPLEYRIQYF	TGTGCCAGCAGACCTCTAGAGTACCGCATTCAGTACTTC
.	medium-sized	TRBJ2-7	TRBV28	CASISGTSYEQYF	TGTGCCAGCATATCCGGGACTTCTTACGAGCAGTACTTC
.	few	TRBJ2-2	TRBV19	CASSIDLGVGELFF	TGTGCCAGTAGTATAGATCTGGGGGTCGGGGAGCTGTTTTTT
.	few	TRBJ1-5	TRBV12-3/TRBV12-4	CASSFSNQPQHF	TGTGCCAGCAGTTTTAGCAATCAGCCCCAGCATTTT
TRBD1	few	TRBJ2-2	TRBV27	CASRGQGTGELFF	TGTGCCAGCAGGGGACAGGGCACCGGGGAGCTGTTTTTT
.	many	TRBJ2-1	TRBV6-6	CASSYGLSYNEQFF	TGTGCCAGCAGTTACGGCCTCTCCTACAATGAGCAGTTCTTC
.	few	TRBJ1-1	TRBV29-1	CSGSSRAGAEAFF	TGCAGCGGATCGTCCCGGGCAGGGGCTGAAGCTTTCTTT
.	many	TRBJ2-1	TRBV11-2	CASTAQAAYNEQFF	TGTGCCAGCACCGCCCAAGCGGCTTACAATGAGCAGTTCTTC
.	.	TRBJ1-3	TRBV13	CASSLVQFGNTIYF	TGTGCCAGCAGCTTAGTACAGTTCGGCAACACCATATATTTT
TRBD1	few	TRBJ1-3	TRBV5-1	CASSALRDRTNSSGNTIYF	TGCGCCAGCAGCGCACTCCGGGACAGGACTAATTCCTCTGGAAACACCATATATTTT
TRBD2	many	TRBJ2-3	TRBV19	CASSMEAGLTDTQYF	TGTGCCAGTAGTATGGAAGCGGGACTCACAGATACGCAGTATTTT
TRBD1	few	TRBJ2-1	TRBV6-2/TRBV6-3	CASSRDRGGYNEQFF	TGTGCCAGCAGTCGAGACAGGGGGGGTTACAATGAGCAGTTCTTC
TRBD1	few	TRBJ1-2	TRBV7-2	CASSPMSTGEFDGYTF	TGTGCCAGCAGCCCAATGTCGACAGGGGAGTTTGATGGCTACACCTTC
.	.	TRBJ2-3	TRBV3-1	CASSRRVGTTDTQYF	TGTGCCAGCAGCCGTCGAGTGGGAACCACAGATACGCAGTATTTT
.	many	TRBJ2-3	TRBV20-1	CSALFPGRGYTQYF	TGCAGTGCTCTTTTTCCCGGGAGAGGGTATACGCAGTATTTT
TRBD2	.	TRBJ2-3	TRBV7-2	CASSRGTSGTDTQYF	TGTGCCAGCAGCCGAGGGACTAGCGGGACAGATACGCAGTATTTT
.	many	TRBJ1-6	TRBV9	CASSVQPSSYNSPLHF	TGTGCCAGCAGCGTACAGCCCAGCTCCTATAATTCACCCCTCCACTTT
.	.	TRBJ2-3	TRBV5-1	CASSLVPEDTQYF	TGCGCCAGCAGCTTGGTGCCGGAGGATACGCAGTATTTT
.	.	TRBJ2-3	TRBV4-1	CASSRDVTNTQYF	TGCGCCAGCAGCCGGGACGTAACCAATACGCAGTATTTT
.	.	TRBJ1-2	TRBV7-6	CASSLSQSGTYGYTF	TGTGCCAGCAGCTTATCCCAGTCAGGGACCTATGGCTACACCTTC
.	.	TRBJ2-3	TRBV5-4	CASSLAGVDTQYF	TGTGCCAGCAGCTTGGCAGGGGTAGATACGCAGTATTTT
TRBD2	.	TRBJ2-1	TRBV4-1	CASSQDVTSSGEQFF	TGCGCCAGCAGCCAAGATGTGACTAGCTCGGGTGAGCAGTTCTTC
.	many	TRBJ2-3	TRBV19	CASRQGGTDTQYF	TGTGCCAGCCGGCAGGGGGGTACAGATACGCAGTATTTT
TRBD1	.	TRBJ2-7	TRBV28	CASSSGQGESQYF	TGTGCCAGCAGTTCCGGACAGGGGGAATCGCAGTACTTC
.	.	TRBJ2-7	TRBV6-5	CASSYDSSYEQYF	TGTGCCAGCAGTTACGACAGCTCCTACGAGCAGTACTTC
.	once	TRBJ1-6	TRBV11-3	CASSFDPDSPLHF	TGTGCCAGCAGCTTTGATCCGGATTCACCCCTCCACTTT
TRBD1	many	TRBJ2-7	TRBV7-9	CASSSGGKGYEQYF	TGTGCCAGCAGCTCAGGGGGCAAGGGATACGAGCAGTACTTC
TRBD2	few	TRBJ2-3	TRBV5-4	CATGTSGIDTQYF	TGTGCGACCGGGACTAGCGGGATAGATACGCAGTATTTT
TRBD1	few	TRBJ2-1	TRBV7-3	CASSLSGTGAYNEQFF	TGTGCCAGCAGCTTATCCGGGACAGGGGCCTACAATGAGCAGTTCTTC
.	.	TRBJ2-1	TRBV6-2/TRBV6-3	CASSYETIANEQFF	TGTGCCAGCAGTTACGAGACTATTGCCAATGAGCAGTTCTTC
.	.	TRBJ1-1	TRBV9	CASSGVNTEAFF	TGTGCCAGCAGCGGTGTGAACACTGAAGCTTTCTTT
TRBD1	.	TRBJ1-4	TRBV12-3/TRBV12-4	CASSRDRGSWEKLFF	TGTGCCAGCAGCCGCGACAGGGGGAGTTGGGAAAAACTGTTTTTT
TRBD1	many	TRBJ1-5	TRBV24-1	CATSDISWTGNQPQHF	TGTGCCACCAGTGACATTTCGTGGACAGGGAATCAGCCCCAGCATTTT
.	few	TRBJ2-3	TRBV12-3/TRBV12-4	CASSARGRDTQYF	TGTGCCAGCAGTGCCCGGGGTCGGGATACGCAGTATTTT
TRBD2	many	TRBJ2-3	TRBV10-3	CAIGRSGEGTDTQYF	TGTGCCATCGGCCGTAGCGGGGAGGGAACAGATACGCAGTATTTT
.	.	TRBJ2-1	TRBV28	CASSPPEAGPSYNEQFF	TGTGCCAGCAGTCCCCCCGAAGCGGGCCCTTCCTACAATGAGCAGTTCTTC
.	.	TRBJ2-3	TRBV7-6	CASSGRTVVTDTQYF	TGTGCCAGCAGCGGAAGGACGGTGGTCACAGATACGCAGTATTTT
TRBD2	.	TRBJ2-1	TRBV18	CASSTTSGSTYNEQFF	TGTGCCAGCTCAACCACTAGCGGGAGTACGTACAATGAGCAGTTCTTC
.	few	TRBJ2-3	TRBV5-6	CASSVDTAGDTQYF	TGTGCCAGCAGCGTGGACACCGCAGGGGATACGCAGTATTTT
TRBD2	few	TRBJ2-1	TRBV19	CASSGGGGEQFF	TGTGCCAGTAGCGGGGGGGGAGGTGAGCAGTTCTTC
TRBD1	many	TRBJ2-1	TRBV7-9	CASSYPGTGPYNEQFF	TGTGCCAGCAGCTACCCTGGGACAGGGCCCTACAATGAGCAGTTCTTC